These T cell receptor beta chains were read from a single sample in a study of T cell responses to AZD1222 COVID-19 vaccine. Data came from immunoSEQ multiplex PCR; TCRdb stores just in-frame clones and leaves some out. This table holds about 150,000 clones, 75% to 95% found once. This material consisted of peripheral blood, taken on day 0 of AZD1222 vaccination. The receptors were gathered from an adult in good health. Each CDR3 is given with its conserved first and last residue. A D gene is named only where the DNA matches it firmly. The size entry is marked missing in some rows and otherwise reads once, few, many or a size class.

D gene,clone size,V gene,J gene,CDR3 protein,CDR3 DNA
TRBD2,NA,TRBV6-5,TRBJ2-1,CASERASGSNEQFF,TGTGCCAGCGAGAGGGCTAGCGGGAGTAATGAGCAGTTCTTC
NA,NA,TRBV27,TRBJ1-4,CASSRTVTNNEKLFF,TGTGCCAGCAGTCGGACAGTGACAAATAATGAAAAACTGTTTTTT
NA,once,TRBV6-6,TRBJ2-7,CASRPGSAYEQYF,TGTGCCAGCAGACCCGGCAGCGCCTACGAGCAGTACTTC
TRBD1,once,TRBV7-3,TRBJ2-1,CASSTDRVYFDEQFF,TGTGCCAGCAGCACCGACAGGGTTTACTTCGATGAGCAGTTCTTC
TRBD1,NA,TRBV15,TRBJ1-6,CATSREDRVNSPLHF,TGTGCCACCAGCAGGGAGGACAGGGTAAATTCACCCCTCCACTTT
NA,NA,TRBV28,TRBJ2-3,CASTTAKASGIFAPPDTQYF,TGTGCCAGCACAACGGCTAAAGCTTCAGGGATTTTTGCCCCCCCAGATACGCAGTATTTT
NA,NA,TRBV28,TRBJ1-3,CASSSGPSWGSGNTIYF,TGTGCCAGCAGTTCTGGTCCGTCTTGGGGGTCAGGAAACACCATATATTTT
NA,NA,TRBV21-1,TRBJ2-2,CASSKERGTGYTGELFF,TGTGCCAGCAGCAAAGAGAGGGGGACAGGGTACACCGGGGAGCTGTTTTTT
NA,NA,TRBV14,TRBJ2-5,CASSQPARTYQETQYF,TGTGCCAGCAGCCAACCGGCCCGCACATACCAAGAGACCCAGTACTTC
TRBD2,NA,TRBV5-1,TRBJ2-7,CASSPRMGRGVYEQYF,TGCGCCAGCAGCCCCCGGATGGGTCGGGGGGTATACGAGCAGTACTTC
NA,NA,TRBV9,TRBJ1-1,CASSVAGTGLVEAFF,TGTGCCAGCAGCGTAGCTGGGACGGGATTGGTTGAAGCTTTCTTT
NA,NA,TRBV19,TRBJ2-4,CASKGHGTQHKNIQYF,TGTGCCAGTAAGGGGCATGGGACGCAACACAAAAACATTCAGTACTTC
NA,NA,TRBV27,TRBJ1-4,CASSSRYRADNEKLFF,TGTGCCAGCAGTTCCCGCTACAGGGCTGATAATGAAAAACTGTTTTTT
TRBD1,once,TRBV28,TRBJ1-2,CASSFGQGAWVGYGYTF,TGTGCCAGCAGTTTTGGGCAGGGGGCGTGGGTGGGCTATGGCTACACCTTC
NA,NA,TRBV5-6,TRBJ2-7,CASSTSYEQYF,TGTGCCAGCAGCACTTCCTACGAGCAGTACTTC
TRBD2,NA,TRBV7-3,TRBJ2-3,CASIRLAGGSDTQYF,TGTGCCAGCATCCGTTTAGCGGGAGGTTCCGATACGCAGTATTTT
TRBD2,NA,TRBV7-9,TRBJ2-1,CASSGGGTSGLYNEQFF,TGTGCCAGCAGCGGTGGGGGGACTAGCGGGCTATACAATGAGCAGTTCTTC
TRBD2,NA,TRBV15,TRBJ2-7,CATSRDLGLAVEQYF,TGTGCCACCAGCAGAGATCTTGGACTAGCTGTCGAGCAGTACTTC
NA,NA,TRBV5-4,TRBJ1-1,CASSGGGGEAFF,TGTGCCAGCAGCGGCGGGGGTGGTGAAGCTTTCTTT
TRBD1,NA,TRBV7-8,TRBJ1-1,CASSIDRGNTEAFF,TGTGCCAGCAGCATAGACAGGGGGAACACTGAAGCTTTCTTT
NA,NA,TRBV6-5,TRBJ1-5,CASSYSAASNQPQHF,TGTGCCAGCAGTTACTCGGCAGCCTCCAATCAGCCCCAGCATTTT
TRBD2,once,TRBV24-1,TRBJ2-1,CATSERTSGSYNEQFF,TGTGCCACCAGTGAGAGGACTAGCGGGAGTTACAATGAGCAGTTCTTC
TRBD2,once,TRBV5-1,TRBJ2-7,CASSTGGTSGSYEQYF,TGCGCCAGCAGCACGGGAGGGACTAGCGGATCCTACGAGCAGTACTTC
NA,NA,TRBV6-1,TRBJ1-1,CASSEGNTEAFF,TGTGCCAGCAGTGAAGGTAACACTGAAGCTTTCTTT
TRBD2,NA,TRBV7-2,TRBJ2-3,CASSLSLAGGPTFTDTQYF,TGTGCCAGCAGCTTAAGTCTAGCGGGAGGGCCCACTTTCACAGATACGCAGTATTTT
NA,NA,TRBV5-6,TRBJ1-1,CASSLGPGTAEAFF,TGTGCCAGCAGCTTGGGTCCGGGGACGGCTGAAGCTTTCTTT
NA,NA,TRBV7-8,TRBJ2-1,CASSDGTGDEQFF,TGTGCCAGCAGCGACGGGACTGGGGATGAGCAGTTCTTC
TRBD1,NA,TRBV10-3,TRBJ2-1,CAISALQGAEYEQFF,TGTGCCATCAGTGCCTTACAGGGGGCGGAATATGAGCAGTTCTTC
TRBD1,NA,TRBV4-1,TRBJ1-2,CASSRDRIYGYTF,TGCGCCAGCAGCCGGGACAGGATCTATGGCTACACCTTC
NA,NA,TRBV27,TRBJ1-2,CASSRFAGDNYGYTF,TGTGCCAGCAGTAGGTTTGCAGGGGACAACTATGGCTACACCTTC
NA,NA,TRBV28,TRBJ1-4,CASSLRATNEKLFF,TGTGCCAGCAGTTTAAGGGCGACTAATGAAAAACTGTTTTTT
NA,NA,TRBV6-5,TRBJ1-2,CASSTAPGTEDGYTF,TGTGCCAGCAGTACCGCTCCCGGGACTGAAGATGGCTACACCTTC
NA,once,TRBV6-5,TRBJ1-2,CASSSGSYNYGYTF,TGTGCCAGCAGTTCAGGGTCTTACAACTATGGCTACACCTTC
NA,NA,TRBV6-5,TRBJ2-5,CASSRDLGLETQYF,TGTGCCAGCAGTCGAGACTTGGGGCTAGAGACCCAGTACTTC
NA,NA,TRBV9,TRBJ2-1,CASSGGVLDYNEQFF,TGTGCCAGCAGCGGAGGGGTCCTGGATTACAATGAGCAGTTCTTC
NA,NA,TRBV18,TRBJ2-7,CASSPGGYEQYF,TGTGCCAGCTCACCTGGGGGGTACGAGCAGTACTTC
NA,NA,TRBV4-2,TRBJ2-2,CASSQENLDTGELFF,TGTGCCAGCAGCCAAGAGAATCTGGACACCGGGGAGCTGTTTTTT
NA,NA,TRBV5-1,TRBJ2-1,CASSLRGNDNEQFF,TGCGCCAGCAGCTTGCGAGGGAATGACAATGAGCAGTTCTTC
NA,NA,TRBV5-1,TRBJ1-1,CASSLDGAKDTEAFF,TGCGCCAGCAGCTTGGATGGGGCAAAGGACACTGAAGCTTTCTTT
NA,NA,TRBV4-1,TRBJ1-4,CASSQSFGSLEKLFF,TGCGCCAGCAGCCAAAGCTTCGGGTCTTTAGAAAAACTGTTTTTT
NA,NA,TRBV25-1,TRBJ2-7,CASSGSPSYEQYF,TGTGCCAGCAGTGGCAGTCCGTCCTACGAGCAGTACTTC
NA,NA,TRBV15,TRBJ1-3,CATSRVGQSGNTIYF,TGTGCCACCAGCAGAGTTGGTCAGTCTGGAAACACCATATATTTT
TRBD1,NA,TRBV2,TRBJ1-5,CASRDYRGPRDGNSNQPQHF,TGTGCCAGCAGAGACTACAGGGGTCCGCGGGACGGTAATAGCAATCAGCCCCAGCATTTT
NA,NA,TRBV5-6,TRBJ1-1,CASTRENTEAFF,TGTGCCAGCACGCGAGAGAACACTGAAGCTTTCTTT
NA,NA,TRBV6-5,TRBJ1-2,CASSVGESYGYTF,TGTGCCAGCAGCGTAGGAGAGAGCTATGGCTACACCTTC
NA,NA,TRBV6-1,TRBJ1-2,CASSEASTAVYGYTF,TGTGCCAGCAGTGAAGCTTCGACGGCCGTCTATGGCTACACCTTC
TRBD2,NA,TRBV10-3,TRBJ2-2,CAISDRTSGRNTGELFF,TGTGCCATCAGTGATCGGACTAGCGGCAGAAACACCGGGGAGCTGTTTTTT
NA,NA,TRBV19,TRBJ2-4,CASTPPSGRPGYF,TGTGCCAGTACCCCCCCATCGGGCCGCCCGGGGTACTTC